The sample holds one count of the clone carrying this T cell receptor (beta chain). In the authors' workflow: From reference gene primer amplification, estimates of nucleated cell counts were derived. The repertoire was sequenced with immunoSEQ multiplex PCR; TCRdb's copy has only in-frame clones and lacks some. V and J calls and clone size are copied from that table; D and trimming were computed from the DNA. The sample holds approximately 250,000 clones, roughly 85% seen once. This CDR3 contains 12 residues. With 3 bases removed from V and 4 bases from J, the gap between germline ends came to 6 bases. Germline V gene lookup returns CDR1 SGHTA and CDR2 FQGNSA. The sample is drawn from a study of blood T cell repertoires in COVID-19. Study information: Samples of COVID-19 (acute and convalescent) were obtained from the United States, Italy and Spain.

This TCR was sampled from a man between 35 and 55 years old with acute or convalescent COVID-19. Sequenced material: peripheral blood. The chain links TRBV7-2 to TRBJ1-2; D gene unclear. The CDR3 region has the DNA TGTGCCAGCAGCTTCGGAGGCTATGGCTACACCTTC. It translates to CASSFGGYGYTF.